The 8 T cell receptor beta chains given below trace back to one sample, sequenced in a study of T cells after yellow fever vaccination. One entry per CDR3 protein results from TCRdb running MiXCR on the 5' RACE reads. Of about 99,000 distinct CDR3 sequences in the sample, approximately 5.5% are singletons; the top ten hold roughly 41%. The sample in question was CD8+ T cells sorted from PBMCs, obtained 10 days after the yellow fever booster vaccination. The receptor set was obtained from a man aged 18-30 years who received the YFV17D yellow fever vaccine.

This clonotype was observed a few times. J is TRBJ2-7 and V is TRBV30, with D perhaps assigned TRBD1 or TRBD2 (5 bases each). V shed 0 bases and J shed 3 bases, with 15 bases lying between them. The CDR3 length is 15 residues. In germline, CDR1 is GTSNPN, CDR2 SVGIG (reference sequence). For the CDR3, the DNA is TGTGCCTGGAGTGTTGGCCCTTGGGACGGCTACGAGCAGTACTTC. It encodes CAWSVGPWDGYEQYF.

The chain couples TRBV7-2 to TRBJ1-1; no clear D gene. Germline lookup yields CDR1 SGHTA and CDR2 FQGNSA. V was trimmed by 2 bases and J by 1 base, leaving 5 bases between them. The CDR3 loop spans 13 amino acids. The chain's CDR3 is CASSLPPNTEAFF. CDR3 nucleotides: TGTGCCAGCAGCTTACCCCCGAACACTGAAGCTTTCTTT.

V gene TRBV7-2 combines with J gene TRBJ2-5, with 9 bases that match TRBD2. This CDR3 is built from 18 residues. Trimming at V came to 2 bases and at J to 4 bases, leaving 14 bases not matched to a gene. The germline CDR1 and CDR2 sequences are SGHTA and FQGNSA. The DNA of the CDR3 is TGTGCCAGCAGCTTACCCGCGGACCTAGCGGGGTCCCGAGAGACCCAGTACTTC. The encoded protein is CASSLPADLAGSRETQYF.

The chain links TRBV7-8 to TRBJ2-3; D unclear. From germline, CDR1 is SGHVS and CDR2 FQNEAQ. The CDR3 length is 11 residues. V lost 6 bases and J lost 5, with 6 bases in between. In DNA, the CDR3 is TGTGCCAGCAGTCAAGGAGATACGCAGTATTTT. Translation: CASSQGDTQYF.

This clonotype was found a few times. For the CDR3, the DNA is TGCGCCAGCAGCAGGCAGGGGGTGAACACTGAAGCTTTCTTT. This gives the protein CASSRQGVNTEAFF. This chain connects TRBV4-1 to TRBJ1-1; 7 positions agree with TRBD1. The V segment lost 5 bases and the J segment 0 bases; nucleotides outside the gene matches: 3. The CDR3 is made up of 14 amino acids. Looked up from germline, CDR1 is MGHRA and CDR2 is YSYEKL.

A few counts support this clonotype. The chain carries TRBV13 and TRBJ1-1, with 8 bases identical to TRBD1. The CDR3 runs to 17 residues. The germline V gene encodes CDR1 PRHDT and CDR2 FYEKMQ (reference sequence). V lost 5 bases, J lost 4 bases, and 15 bases stayed unmatched. Here the CDR3 DNA reads TGTGCCAGCAGCCCTAGCATCCCGACAGGGGCGGGCACTGAAGCTTTCTTT. This translates into CASSPSIPTGAGTEAFF.

This clonotype was counted a few times. The chain uses TRBV6-2 or TRBV6-3 and TRBJ2-7, with TRBD1 matching 9 bases. This CDR3 is 17 amino acids long. Germline CDR1 and CDR2: MNHEY and SVGEGT. Trimming cost V 2 bases and J 0 bases; bases outside gene matches: 8. In DNA form, the CDR3 reads TGTGCCAGCAGTTACGCCCGACAGGGGGTTAACTCCTACGAGCAGTACTTC. Translated, it gives CASSYARQGVNSYEQYF.

This clonotype was counted ten times or more. The chain links TRBV7-2 to TRBJ2-1; TRBD2 is a possible D gene (7 bases). V lost 8 bases, J lost 5 bases, and 16 bases lay in between. This CDR3 spans 14 amino acids. The germline CDR1 and CDR2 sequences are SGHTA and FQGNSA. The CDR3 DNA reads as TGTGCCAGCCGTCCGGGGGGCGGCCACAATGAGCAGTTCTTC. Protein: CASRPGGGHNEQFF.